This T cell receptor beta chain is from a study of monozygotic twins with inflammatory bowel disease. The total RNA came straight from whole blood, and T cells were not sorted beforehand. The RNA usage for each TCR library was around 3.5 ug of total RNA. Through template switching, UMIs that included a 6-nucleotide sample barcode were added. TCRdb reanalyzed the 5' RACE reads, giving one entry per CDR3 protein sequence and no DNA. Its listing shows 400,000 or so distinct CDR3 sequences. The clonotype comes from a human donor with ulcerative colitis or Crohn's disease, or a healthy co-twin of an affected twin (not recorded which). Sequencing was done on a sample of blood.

The CDR3 region is CASSADRAVNYGYTF. This sequence joins TRBV7-9 and TRBJ1-2; without DNA, the TCRdb call of TRBD1 cannot be checked. The germline CDR1 and CDR2 sequences are SEHNR and FQNEAQ (reference sequence). This CDR3 region has 15 residues.